The 26 T cell receptor beta chains below were found in one sample sequenced in a study of T cell responses to AZD1222 COVID-19 vaccine. Profiling relied on immunoSEQ multiplex PCR, and the TCRdb table lists in-frame clones only, not all of them. The sample lists 180,000 or so clones, roughly 88% occurring once. The source material was peripheral blood, sampled on day 0 of AZD1222 vaccination. The receptors stem from an adult in good health.

This rearrangement joins TRBV4-2 to TRBJ2-2, with D hard to call. Germline values: CDR1 LGHNA, CDR2 YNFKEQ. V gave up 0 bases and J gave up 1 base, with 3 bases separating them. This CDR3 region has 14 residues. The CDR3 protein is CASSQDWNTGELFF. The CDR3 coding sequence is TGTGCCAGCAGCCAAGACTGGAACACCGGGGAGCTGTTTTTT.

This clone occurred a few times. The chain recombines TRBV28 with TRBJ2-2, with 7 bases identical to TRBD1. V trimming: 3 bases; J trimming: 4 bases; junction bases outside the gene matches: 5. Per germline, CDR1 MDHEN and CDR2 SYDVKM. CDR3 size: 15 residues. CDR3 bases: TGTGCCAGCAGTTTCGGGACAGACTTCACCGGGGAGCTGTTTTTT. It specifies CASSFGTDFTGELFF.

The rearrangement links TRBV10-2 to TRBJ2-3; 7 bases agree with TRBD2. Per germline, CDR1 WSHSY and CDR2 SAAADI. CDR3 length: 15 residues. Germline trimming cut 3 bases from V and 0 bases from J; bases unmatched to any gene: 3. CDR3 in DNA: TGCGCCAGCAGTGATTTGCGGGGGAGCACAGATACGCAGTATTTT. Translated: CASSDLRGSTDTQYF.

This chain links TRBV2 with TRBJ2-7; no clear D gene. Trimming took 7 bases from V and 2 from J, leaving 12 bases between them. CDR1 SNHLY and CDR2 FYNNEI come from the germline V gene. The CDR3 spans 13 residues. DNA of the CDR3: TGTGCCAGCAAGAGGCAGAGAGCCTACGAGCAGTACTTC. It encodes CASKRQRAYEQYF.

This clone was observed a single time. In DNA form, the CDR3 reads TGTGCCAGCAGCTTTGGGGAAAAACTGTTTTTT. Translation: CASSFGEKLFF. The V and J genes are TRBV7-9 and TRBJ1-4; no reliable D call. This CDR3 is built from 11 residues. V was cut by 3 bases and J by 8 bases, with 4 bases left in between. CDR1 SEHNR and CDR2 FQNEAQ come from the germline V gene (reference sequence).

The V call is TRBV6-1, the J call TRBJ2-5; TRBD2 agrees at 11 bases. V shed 4 bases and J 7 bases; nucleotides not matched to a gene: 23. Per the germline V gene, CDR1 is MNHNS and CDR2 is SASEGT. The CDR3 is 20 residues long. DNA for the CDR3: TGTGCCAGCAGTGCATACGTAGGGGGACTAGCGGAGGTGCAGTTGGGGACCCAGTACTTC. Protein: CASSAYVGGLAEVQLGTQYF.

The chain employs TRBV7-8 and TRBJ1-1, with D maybe TRBD1 (6 bases). The CDR3 runs 14 residues. Looked up from germline, CDR1 is SGHVS and CDR2 is FQNEAQ. The V and J ends lost 1 base and 5 bases respectively, with 11 bases between them. The CDR3 loop is CASSLDRARTEAFF. The DNA for the CDR3 is TGTGCCAGCAGCTTAGACAGGGCCCGAACTGAAGCTTTCTTT.

The chain carries TRBV2 and TRBJ1-4; no firm D call. Per the germline V gene, CDR1 is SNHLY and CDR2 is FYNNEI. V shed 0 bases and J shed 4 bases, with 9 bases lying between them. This CDR3 is 15 amino acids long. The CDR3 DNA is TGTGCCAGCAGTGAAGCGTGGGGTCTTAATGAAAAACTGTTTTTT. Encoded protein: CASSEAWGLNEKLFF. Drawing the rest from reference TRBV2 and TRBJ1-4, the complete variable domain is EPEVTQTPSHQVTQMGQEVILRCVPISNHLYFYWYRQILGQKVEFLVSFYNNEISEKSEIFDDQFSVERPDGSNFTLKIRSTKLEDSAMYFCASSEAWGLNEKLFFGSGTQLSVL.

This clone was found a few times. The chain uses TRBV7-2 and TRBJ1-6; TRBD1 matches 10 bases. This CDR3 is 16 amino acids long. V lost 6 bases and J lost 6; bases outside the gene matches: 8. CDR1 is SGHTA, CDR2 FQGNSA, per germline. The CDR3 loop reads CASRRSTGGFNSPLHF. DNA of the CDR3: TGTGCCAGCAGGCGATCGACAGGGGGCTTTAATTCACCCCTCCACTTT.

The V gene is TRBV18, the J gene TRBJ1-1; unclear D gene. Between the trimmed V and J ends, which lost 7 bases and 6 bases, there was a span of 12 bases. CDR1 and CDR2 from the germline V gene are KGHSH and LQKENI. The CDR3 consists of 12 residues. For the CDR3, the DNA is TGTGCCAGCTTGCGGGGTCGCGCTGAAGCTTTCTTT. It specifies CASLRGRAEAFF.

This chain connects TRBV6-2 or TRBV6-3 to TRBJ1-3; 7 bases are shared with TRBD1. The V segment lost 6 bases and the J segment 6 bases; nucleotides outside the gene matches: 17. Germline assignment: CDR1 MNHEY and CDR2 SVGEGT. CDR3 length: 17 amino acids. The CDR3 DNA is TGTGCCAGCAGACCTCCCCGGGACAGCAACCTGGAAAACACCATATATTTT. Protein sequence: CASRPPRDSNLENTIYF.

The chain joins TRBV19 to TRBJ1-5; maybe TRBD1 (6 bases). This CDR3 region has 13 residues. Trimming removed 7 bases from V and 3 bases from J, with 10 bases in between. Germline assignment: CDR1 LNHDA and CDR2 SQIVND (reference sequence). CDR3 bases: TGTGCCAGTAAGGGACACTACAATCAGCCCCAGCATTTT. This translates into CASKGHYNQPQHF.

The V and J genes are TRBV19 and TRBJ1-1, with unresolved D. The CDR3 contains 15 residues. From germline, CDR1 is LNHDA and CDR2 SQIVND (reference sequence). Between the trimmed V and J ends, which lost 0 bases and 1 base, there was a span of 9 bases. For the CDR3, the DNA is TGTGCCAGTAGTATAGATATAGCGGCGAACACTGAAGCTTTCTTT. It is translated as CASSIDIAANTEAFF. The variable domain in full, with the rest retrieved from reference TRBV19 and TRBJ1-1, is DGGITQSPKYLFRKEGQNVTLSCEQNLNHDAMYWYRQDPGQGLRLIYYSQIVNDFQKGDIAEGYSVSREKKESFPLTVTSAQKNPTAFYLCASSIDIAANTEAFFGQGTRLTVV.

In its sample, this clone was seen once. The V and J genes are TRBV6-4 and TRBJ1-6, with D possibly being TRBD1 (5 bases). This CDR3 spans 18 amino acids. Germline V lookup: CDR1 MRHNA, CDR2 SNTAGT. V lost 5 bases and J 0 bases, leaving 17 bases between the germline ends. Written as DNA, the CDR3 is TGTGCCAGCAGTCAAACTCCGGAGGGGAGCTCCTATAATTCACCCCTCCACTTT. Protein: CASSQTPEGSSYNSPLHF.

The chain joins TRBV7-6 to TRBJ2-1, with D possibly being TRBD2 (7 bases). Per the germline V gene, CDR1 is SGHVS and CDR2 is FNYEAQ. The CDR3 totals 15 residues. V gave up 1 base and J gave up 6 bases, with 13 bases separating them. CDR3 region: CASSLGGGGSNEQFF. CDR3 DNA sequence: TGTGCCAGCAGCTTAGGGGGAGGGGGGTCCAATGAGCAGTTCTTC.

The chain employs TRBV19 and TRBJ2-7; D assignment may be TRBD1 or TRBD2 (5 bases each). Germline V gene sequence: CDR1 LNHDA, CDR2 SQIVND (reference sequence). The CDR3 sequence is 14 residues long. V lost 4 bases and J 4 bases, leaving 14 bases between the germline ends. The CDR3: CASSTRDLHYEQYF. In nucleotides, the CDR3 is TGTGCCAGTAGTACCCGGGACCTACATTACGAGCAGTACTTC.

This clone was counted only a few times. DNA for the CDR3: TGTGCCAGCAGTTCCGGGACACTCTCTGGGGCCAACGTCCTGACTTTC. Translated: CASSSGTLSGANVLTF. The chain uses TRBV6-2 or TRBV6-3 and TRBJ2-6; perhaps TRBD1 as D (6 bases). CDR1 and CDR2 from the germline V gene are MNHEY and SVGEGT. The CDR3 spans 16 residues. V lost 4 bases to trimming and J lost 0 bases, with 10 bases between them.

J is TRBJ1-6 and V is TRBV4-1; possibly TRBD1 for D (6 bases). Germline CDR1 is MGHRA and CDR2 is YSYEKL. The CDR3 totals 21 residues. With 1 base removed from V and 0 bases from J, the gap between germline ends came to 22 bases. CDR3 residues: CASSQGSAGAPPSSYNSPLHF. As DNA, the CDR3 is TGCGCCAGCAGCCAAGGGTCGGCAGGGGCCCCCCCCAGCTCCTATAATTCACCCCTCCACTTT.

The chain carries TRBV5-1 and TRBJ2-7; D not certain. CDR3 length equals 14 residues. Per germline, CDR1 SGHRS and CDR2 YFSETQ. The V and J ends lost 1 base and 2 bases respectively, with 10 bases between them. The DNA of the CDR3 is TGCGCCAGCAGCTTGACGGACGGCACCTACGAGCAGTACTTC. It codes for CASSLTDGTYEQYF.

The V and J genes are TRBV30 and TRBJ2-7, with D possibly being TRBD1 or TRBD2 (5 bases each). In germline, CDR1 is GTSNPN, CDR2 SVGIG (reference sequence). The CDR3 contains 12 residues. The ends were cut back, 2 bases at V and 2 bases at J, with 7 bases in the middle. CDR3 nucleotides: TGTGCCTGGAGTCTGGGACCCTACGAGCAGTACTTC. Amino acid sequence: CAWSLGPYEQYF.

V gene TRBV19 combines with J gene TRBJ1-1, with D possibly matching TRBD1 (6 bases). The germline CDR1 and CDR2 sequences are LNHDA and SQIVND (reference sequence). There are 16 residues in the CDR3. V gave up 5 bases and J gave up 5 bases, with 21 bases separating them. CDR3 nucleotide sequence: TGTGCCAGTAGTCACGCGGTCAGGGGAGGTGGAACTGAAGCTTTCTTT. Translated, it gives CASSHAVRGGGTEAFF.

The DNA of the CDR3 is TGTGCCAGCAGTTCTGCCGGGACACCGGTGGGGCAGTACTTC. Residues: CASSSAGTPVGQYF. This chain links TRBV27 with TRBJ2-7; a possible D gene is TRBD1 (6 bases). Trimming shortened V by 4 bases and J by 9 bases, and 19 bases separated the two germline ends. Germline-derived CDR1 and CDR2 are MNHEY and SMNVEV (reference sequence). There are 14 residues in the CDR3.

The chain recombines TRBV7-8 with TRBJ2-1, with unresolved D. Trimming stripped 1 base from V and 6 bases from J, with 4 bases between. The germline V gene encodes CDR1 SGHVS and CDR2 FQNEAQ. CDR3 length: 12 residues. The DNA of the CDR3 is TGTGCCAGCAGCTTAGGCCGCAATGAGCAGTTCTTC. Translation: CASSLGRNEQFF.

V usage is TRBV27 and J usage is TRBJ1-6, with a tentative D call TRBD1 (5 bases). Germline CDR1 is MNHEY and CDR2 is SMNVEV (reference sequence). CDR3 length equals 13 residues. V was pared by 6 bases and J by 9 bases, with 12 bases between. CDR3 nucleotides: TGTGCCAGCAGCCAGGGATACGGTTCACCCCTCCACTTT. Amino acid sequence: CASSQGYGSPLHF.

The chain uses TRBV28 and TRBJ1-3, with D perhaps matching TRBD1 (5 bases). Germline V gives CDR1 MDHEN, CDR2 SYDVKM. Trimming left V 5 bases short and J 1 base short, with 18 bases between. There are 17 residues in the CDR3. The CDR3 region has the DNA TGTGCCAGCAGTACTCCTCAGGGTAGATTGTCTGGAAACACCATATATTTT. Translated: CASSTPQGRLSGNTIYF.

The CDR3 reads CASSVVSGGLGANVLTF. In DNA form, the CDR3 reads TGTGCCAGCAGCGTAGTGAGCGGGGGGTTAGGGGCCAACGTCCTGACTTTC. This chain uses TRBV9 with TRBJ2-6, with 9 bases fitting TRBD2. The CDR3 is 17 amino acids. V gave up 0 bases and J gave up 4 bases; unmatched junction bases: 5. The germline gives CDR1 SGDLS, CDR2 YYNGEE. Filled out from reference TRBV9 and TRBJ2-6, the complete variable domain reads DSGVTQTPKHLITATGQRVTLRCSPRSGDLSVYWYQQSLDQGLQFLIQYYNGEERAKGNILERFSAQQFPDLHSELNLSSLELGDSALYFCASSVVSGGLGANVLTFGAGSRLTVL.